The entry below describes one T cell receptor beta chain. The data are from a study of blood T cell repertoires in COVID-19. Study in general: Material from acute and convalescent COVID-19 was sourced from the United States, Italy and Spain. T cells, B-cell-depleted T cells, or PBMCs supplied cDNA or gDNA.

Original data processing: Nucleated cell number was recorded as an estimate derived from reference gene primer amplification. The data were produced by immunoSEQ multiplex PCR, yet TCRdb's version contains in-frame clones alone and is incomplete. The V and J calls and the clone size are those of that table, but D and trimming were determined from the DNA. There are some 180,000 clones in the sample; 65% to 90% occur only once, and approximately 13% lies in the top ten. Germline-derived CDR1 and CDR2 are MNHNS and SASEGT. Trimming took 0 bases from V and 5 from J, leaving 10 bases between them. This CDR3 is 14 amino acids long.

The V and J genes are TRBV6-1 and TRBJ1-1; D is possibly TRBD1 (6 bases). The sequence was obtained from a human donor in a cohort sampled during active COVID-19. The sample was peripheral blood. The CDR3 reads CASSEAGGRTEAFF. The CDR3 DNA is TGTGCCAGCAGTGAAGCAGGGGGTAGGACTGAAGCTTTCTTT.